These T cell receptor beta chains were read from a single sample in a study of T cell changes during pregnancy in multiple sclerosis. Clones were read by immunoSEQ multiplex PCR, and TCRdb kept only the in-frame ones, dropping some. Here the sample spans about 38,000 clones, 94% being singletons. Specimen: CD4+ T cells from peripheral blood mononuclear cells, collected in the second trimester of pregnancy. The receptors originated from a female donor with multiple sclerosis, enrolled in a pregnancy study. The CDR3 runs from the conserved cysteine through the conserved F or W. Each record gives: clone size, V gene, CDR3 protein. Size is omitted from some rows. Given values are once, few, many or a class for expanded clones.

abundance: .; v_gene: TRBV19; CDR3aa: CASSRGSGRTGELFF
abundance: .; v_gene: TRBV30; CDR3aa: CAWSGDSRETQYF
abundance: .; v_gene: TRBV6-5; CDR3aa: CASSYSRDRNYEQYF
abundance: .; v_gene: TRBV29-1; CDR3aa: CSVVGGYGDTEAFF
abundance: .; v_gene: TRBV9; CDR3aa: CASSLGGSYNEQFF
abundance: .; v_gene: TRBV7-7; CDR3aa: CASSLEGLNSPLHF
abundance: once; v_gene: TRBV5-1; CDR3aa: CASSLDTSGSSYEQYF
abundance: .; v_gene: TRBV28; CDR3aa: CASSTVYNEQFF
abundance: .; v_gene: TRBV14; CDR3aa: CASNPPPGQGPYGYTF
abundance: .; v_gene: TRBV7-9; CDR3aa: CASSPGGTDTQYF
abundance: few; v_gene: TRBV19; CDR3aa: CASSKSGTAVNSPLHF
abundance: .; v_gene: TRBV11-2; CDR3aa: CASSLDGTPGKLFF
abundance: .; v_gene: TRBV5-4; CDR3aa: CASSSTGGGYEQYF
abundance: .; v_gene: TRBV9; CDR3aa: CASSAMAVTGELFF
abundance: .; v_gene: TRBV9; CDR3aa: CASSPEGRGSYNEQFF
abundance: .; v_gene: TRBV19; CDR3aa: CASRSGELAADTQYF
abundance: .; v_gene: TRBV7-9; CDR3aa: CASSSGGGLTEAFF
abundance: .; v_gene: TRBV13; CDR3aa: CARRTSYEQYF
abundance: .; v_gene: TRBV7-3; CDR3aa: CASSLQGSSYEQYF
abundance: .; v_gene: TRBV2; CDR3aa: CASSERVPGQPQHF
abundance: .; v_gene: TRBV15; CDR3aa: CATSRSITGSTDTQYF
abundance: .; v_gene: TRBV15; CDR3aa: CATSRDTGSIGHF
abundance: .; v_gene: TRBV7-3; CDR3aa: CASSSFGGYGYTF
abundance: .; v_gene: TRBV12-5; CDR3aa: CASGLVLRTGESFYEQYF
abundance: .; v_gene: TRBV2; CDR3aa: CASSEGGLAQYF